The 27 T cell receptor beta chains in this list originate from one sample, sequenced in a study of blood T cell repertoires in COVID-19. The assay was immunoSEQ multiplex PCR, and TCRdb's table has in-frame clones only and misses some. Found here are over 130,000 clones, about 80% of them singletons; the top ten hold roughly 2.9%. The sequenced sample consisted of PBMCs or T cells enriched from blood (not recorded which). These TCRs come from a woman between 50 and 59 years old who had recovered from COVID-19.

The DNA of the CDR3 is TGTGCCAGCAGCTCAGGGTTGGCCTATGGCTACACCTTC. Translation gives CASSSGLAYGYTF. The V and J genes are TRBV7-9 and TRBJ1-2; D perhaps matches TRBD1 (5 bases). Per germline, CDR1 SEHNR and CDR2 FQNEAQ (reference sequence). The germline V and J ends were trimmed by 4 bases and 4 bases, with 10 bases remaining between them. The CDR3 covers 13 residues.

This clone was seen only a few times. The chain uses TRBV18 and TRBJ2-2; possible D gene TRBD1, 5 bases. The CDR3 runs to 17 residues. V was clipped by 4 bases and J by 1 base, with 16 bases between them. Germline V gene lookup returns CDR1 KGHSH and CDR2 LQKENI. This CDR3 is CASSQSRVKENTGELFF. Written as DNA, the CDR3 is TGTGCCAGCTCACAATCCAGGGTTAAGGAGAACACCGGGGAGCTGTTTTTT.

The CDR3 DNA follows: TGCGCCAGCAGCCAAGTTGAGGGAAGAGGCGCCGGCTACACCTTC. Translation gives CASSQVEGRGAGYTF. This chain uses TRBV4-1 with TRBJ1-2; the D is unclear. The CDR3 covers 15 residues. Germline CDR1 reads MGHRA; CDR2 reads YSYEKL. Between the trimmed V and J ends, which lost 1 base and 8 bases, there was a span of 17 bases.

The chain links TRBV2 to TRBJ1-5; D unclear. Trimming removed 4 bases at V and 0 bases at J, with 7 bases between. The CDR3 totals 14 residues. In germline, CDR1 is SNHLY, CDR2 FYNNEI. The CDR3 spells CASSVRGSNQPQHF. The DNA for the CDR3 is TGTGCCAGCAGTGTACGCGGTAGCAATCAGCCCCAGCATTTT.

There are a few counts of this clone. V is TRBV28 and J is TRBJ1-5; D may be TRBD1 (6 bases). The V and J ends lost 10 bases and 4 bases respectively, with 23 bases between them. The CDR3 runs to 16 residues. Germline CDR1 MDHEN, CDR2 SYDVKM. The CDR3 here is CATLPQQGFLNQPQHF. Here the CDR3 DNA reads TGTGCCACCCTTCCCCAACAGGGATTTTTGAATCAGCCCCAGCATTTT.

This rearrangement joins TRBV10-3 to TRBJ1-1; D perhaps matches TRBD1 (6 bases). Germline CDR1 ENHRY, CDR2 SYGVKD. This CDR3 is 14 amino acids long. Trimming shortened V by 3 bases and J by 5 bases, and 13 bases separated the two germline ends. In DNA form, the CDR3 reads TGTGCCATCAGTGACGGGGGGCGTTTGACTGAAGCTTTCTTT. It yields the protein CAISDGGRLTEAFF.

This clone was recorded only once. The chain employs TRBV9 and TRBJ2-1, with TRBD2 matching over 9 bases. CDR3 length equals 15 residues. Germline trimming cut 3 bases from V and 10 bases from J; bases unmatched to any gene: 11. The germline CDR1 and CDR2 sequences are SGDLS and YYNGEE. The CDR3 bases are TGTGCCAGCAGCGCGGCCCCCGGGACTAGCAGCGAGCAGTTCTTC. This gives the protein CASSAAPGTSSEQFF. The whole variable domain, filled in from reference TRBV9 and TRBJ2-1, reads DSGVTQTPKHLITATGQRVTLRCSPRSGDLSVYWYQQSLDQGLQFLIQYYNGEERAKGNILERFSAQQFPDLHSELNLSSLELGDSALYFCASSAAPGTSSEQFFGPGTRLTVL.

Turning to this clone: Other DNA sequences in the sample encode the same CDR3. The rearrangement links TRBV3-1 (or the pseudogene TRBV3-2) to TRBJ2-1, with D unresolved. CDR1 and CDR2 (germline): LGHDT, YNNKEL (reference sequence). CDR3 length: 11 residues. V shed 5 bases and J shed 8 bases, with 7 bases lying between them. The CDR3 nucleotides read TGTGCCAGCAGCTTGAGCGATGAGCAGTTCTTC. Translation gives CASSLSDEQFF.

This chain connects TRBV6-5 to TRBJ2-5; 11 bases agree with TRBD1. This CDR3 has 15 residues. The V and J ends lost 5 bases and 4 bases, in that order; junction bases with no gene match: 6. Germline CDR1 reads MNHEY; CDR2 reads SVGAGI. CDR3 region: CASSNGQGAGETQYF. The CDR3 DNA reads TGTGCCAGCAGTAATGGACAGGGGGCTGGAGAGACCCAGTACTTC.

V and J are TRBV9 and TRBJ2-2; weak D call: TRBD1 (5 bases). Germline CDR1 SGDLS, CDR2 YYNGEE. The CDR3 has 15 amino acids. The V end was cut by 3 bases, the J end by 5 bases, with 14 bases between. The CDR3 DNA sequence: TGTGCCAGCAGCGCGTCACAAACAGGTACCGGGGAGCTGTTTTTT. It is translated as CASSASQTGTGELFF.

The J gene is TRBJ2-7, the V gene TRBV27; 7 bases match TRBD2. From germline, CDR1 is MNHEY and CDR2 SMNVEV (reference sequence). The CDR3 covers 15 residues. The trim removed 0 bases at V and 1 base at J, leaving 3 bases unmatched. The chain's CDR3 is CASSLSGGPSYEQYF. CDR3 DNA sequence: TGTGCCAGCAGTTTATCGGGAGGGCCGTCCTACGAGCAGTACTTC.

The V call is TRBV28, the J call TRBJ2-3, with no clear D. This CDR3 region has 14 residues. Germline values: CDR1 MDHEN, CDR2 SYDVKM. The V end was cut by 0 bases, the J end by 2 bases, with 6 bases between. In DNA, the CDR3 is TGTGCCAGCAGTTTATGGGGCCCCACAGATACGCAGTATTTT. Protein product: CASSLWGPTDTQYF.

This clone was observed once. The gene calls are TRBV7-9 and TRBJ2-7; 14 bases are a match to TRBD2. The ends lost 1 base at V and 2 bases at J; junction bases unmatched: 10. The germline gives CDR1 SEHNR, CDR2 FQNEAQ (reference sequence). The CDR3 has 19 residues. The CDR3 bases are TGTGCCAGCAGCTTAGGCGGTGGGACTAGCGGGAGACATGCCTACGAGCAGTACTTC. Amino acid sequence: CASSLGGGTSGRHAYEQYF.

The table lists this clone with a count of one. This chain uses TRBV11-2 with TRBJ1-4; 7 nucleotides align to TRBD1. The V gene's germline CDR1 is SGHAT and CDR2 FQNNGV. The CDR3 spans 15 residues. Trimming removed 2 bases from V and 10 bases from J; junction bases left unmatched: 10. The CDR3 spells CASSLIPGTEGKLFF. DNA of the CDR3: TGTGCCAGCAGCTTAATCCCGGGGACAGAAGGAAAACTGTTTTTT.

This clone has only a few counts. This chain connects TRBV11-3 to TRBJ1-1, with 8 nucleotides matching TRBD1. Germline values: CDR1 SGHNT, CDR2 YENEEA. J was trimmed by 0 bases and V by 4 bases; bases with no gene match: 10. There are 17 residues in the CDR3. DNA for the CDR3: TGTGCCAGCAGCTCGGACAGGGAATGGCCAATGAACACTGAAGCTTTCTTT. Its translation: CASSSDREWPMNTEAFF. Full variable domain (outside the CDR3, taken from reference TRBV11-3 and TRBJ1-1): EAGVVQSPRYKIIEKKQPVAFWCNPISGHNTLYWYLQNLGQGPELLIRYENEEAVDDSQLPKDRFSAERLKGVDSTLKIQPAELGDSAVYLCASSSDREWPMNTEAFFGQGTRLTVV.

The chain couples TRBV6-2 or TRBV6-3 to TRBJ2-2, with D uncertain. This CDR3 region has 14 residues. V was cut by 0 bases and J by 6 bases, with 8 bases left in between. Per germline, CDR1 MNHEY and CDR2 SVGEGT. CDR3 sequence (DNA): TGTGCCAGCAGTTACTCGACACTTTCCGGGGAGCTGTTTTTT. As protein: CASSYSTLSGELFF.

In its sample, this clone was seen a few times. The chain combines TRBV27 with TRBJ1-1; D is ambiguous. Germline values: CDR1 MNHEY, CDR2 SMNVEV (reference sequence). CDR3 length equals 16 residues. The V end was cut by 3 bases, the J end by 0 bases, with 14 bases between. This CDR3 reads CASSFRQRTLNTEAFF. The CDR3 DNA sequence: TGTGCCAGCAGTTTTAGGCAGCGAACATTGAACACTGAAGCTTTCTTT.

V gene TRBV7-9 combines with J gene TRBJ1-2, with TRBD1 matching over 8 bases. V lost 5 bases and J lost 1; bases outside the gene matches: 6. In germline, CDR1 is SEHNR, CDR2 FQNEAQ (reference sequence). The CDR3 sequence is 15 residues long. The CDR3, as DNA: TGTGCCAGCAGCCGGACGGACAGGGTTAACTATGGCTACACCTTC. Translation: CASSRTDRVNYGYTF. Full variable domain (outside the CDR3, taken from reference TRBV7-9 and TRBJ1-2): DTGVSQNPRHKITKRGQNVTFRCDPISEHNRLYWYRQTLGQGPEFLTYFQNEAQLEKSRLLSDRFSAERPKGSFSTLEIQRTEQGDSAMYLCASSRTDRVNYGYTFGSGTRLTVV.

V usage is TRBV5-1 and J usage is TRBJ1-1; 10 bases map to TRBD1. This CDR3 comprises 14 residues. Germline-derived CDR1 and CDR2 are SGHRS and YFSETQ. V gave up 2 bases and J gave up 7 bases; unmatched junction bases: 5. The CDR3 here is CASSFGQGGGEAFF. The DNA of the CDR3 is TGCGCCAGCAGCTTTGGACAGGGGGGAGGTGAAGCTTTCTTT.

Details on this clone: This CDR3 is also generated by other DNA sequences in the sample. The genes are TRBV15 and TRBJ1-1; 7 nucleotides align to TRBD1. The CDR3 has 13 amino acids. Per the germline V gene, CDR1 is LNHNV and CDR2 is YYDKDF (reference sequence). V lost 2 bases and J lost 5; bases outside the gene matches: 2. CDR3 DNA sequence: TGTGCCACCAGCAGAAACAGGGGAACTGAAGCTTTCTTT. Protein product: CATSRNRGTEAFF.

V gene TRBV7-8 combines with J gene TRBJ2-3, with a tentative D call TRBD1 (6 bases). This CDR3 comprises 15 residues. V lost 2 bases to trimming and J lost 7 bases, with 16 bases between them. Germline loops: CDR1 SGHVS, CDR2 FQNEAQ. This CDR3 reads CASSLTSPGTNTQYF. DNA for the CDR3: TGTGCCAGCAGCTTAACGTCCCCAGGGACAAATACGCAGTATTTT.

This clone was recorded a few times. The V gene is TRBV5-1, the J gene TRBJ2-7; D perhaps matches TRBD1 (5 bases). Trimming stripped 1 base from V and 2 bases from J, with 10 bases between. CDR1 and CDR2 from the germline V gene are SGHRS and YFSETQ. CDR3 length: 14 residues. CDR3 amino acids: CASSLIQGPYEQYF. CDR3 bases: TGCGCCAGCAGCTTGATCCAGGGTCCCTACGAGCAGTACTTC.

The sample holds one count of this clone. The chain carries TRBV14 and TRBJ2-7, with TRBD1 matching over 9 bases. Unmatched junction bases numbered 5, after V lost 1 base and J lost 4 bases. Per germline, CDR1 SGHDN and CDR2 FVKESK. This CDR3 comprises 15 residues. The CDR3 nucleotides read TGTGCCAGCAGCCAAGGACAGGGGGTGTTTTACGAGCAGTACTTC. Its translation is CASSQGQGVFYEQYF.

This clone has a single count. The CDR3 region has the DNA TGTGCCACTACAACCCGTCTGAGGACTGAAGCTTTCTTT. Amino acid sequence: CATTTRLRTEAFF. The V call is TRBV12-3 or TRBV12-4, the J call TRBJ1-1; D is undetermined. The V end lost 10 bases, the J end lost 5 bases, and 17 bases lay between the germline ends. The CDR3 is made up of 13 amino acids.

The V gene is TRBV14, the J gene TRBJ2-1, with 11 nucleotides matching TRBD2. The CDR3 spans 13 residues. The germline V gene encodes CDR1 SGHDN and CDR2 FVKESK. After removal of 4 bases from V and 8 bases from J, the junction contained 1 base not matched to a gene. CDR3: CASSPLAGDEQFF. CDR3 nucleotide sequence: TGTGCCAGCAGCCCACTAGCGGGAGATGAGCAGTTCTTC.

Only one count was recorded for this clone. V usage is TRBV3-1 (or the pseudogene TRBV3-2) and J usage is TRBJ1-6; weak D call: TRBD1 (5 bases). The germline V and J ends were trimmed by 2 bases and 1 base, with 15 bases remaining between them. Germline CDR1 and CDR2: LGHDT and YNNKEL (reference sequence). The CDR3 is made up of 18 amino acids. The CDR3 here is CASSQPGRVGSYNSPLHF. CDR3 DNA sequence: TGTGCCAGCAGCCAACCAGGCAGGGTCGGGTCCTATAATTCACCCCTCCACTTT.

The chain uses TRBV5-1 and TRBJ1-6; no reliable D call. Trimming shortened V by 4 bases and J by 8 bases, and 10 bases separated the two germline ends. Germline V CDR1 and CDR2: SGHRS, YFSETQ. The CDR3 sequence is 13 residues long. The CDR3 nucleotides are TGCGCCAGCAGCAATTTCGTTGATTCACCCCTCCACTTT. This translates into CASSNFVDSPLHF.